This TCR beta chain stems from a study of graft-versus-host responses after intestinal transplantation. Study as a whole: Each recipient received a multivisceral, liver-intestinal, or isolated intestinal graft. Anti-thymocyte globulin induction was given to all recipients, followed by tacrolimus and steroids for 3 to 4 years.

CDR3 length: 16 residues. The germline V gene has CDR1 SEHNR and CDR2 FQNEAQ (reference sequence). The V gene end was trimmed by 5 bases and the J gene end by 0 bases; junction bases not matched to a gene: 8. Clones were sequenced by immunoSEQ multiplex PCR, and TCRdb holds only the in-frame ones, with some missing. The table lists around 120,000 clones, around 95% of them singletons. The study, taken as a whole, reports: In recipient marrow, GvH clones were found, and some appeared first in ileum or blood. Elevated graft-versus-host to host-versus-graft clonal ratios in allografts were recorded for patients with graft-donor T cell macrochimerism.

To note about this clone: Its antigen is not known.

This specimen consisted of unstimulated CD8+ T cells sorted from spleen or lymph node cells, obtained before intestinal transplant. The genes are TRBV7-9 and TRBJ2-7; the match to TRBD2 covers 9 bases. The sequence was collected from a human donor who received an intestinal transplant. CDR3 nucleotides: TGTGCCAGCAGCATGACTAGCGGTAGCAGCTCCTACGAGCAGTACTTC. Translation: CASSMTSGSSSYEQYF.